This TCR beta chain was profiled in a study of coeliac disease. Trimming stripped 4 bases from V and 9 bases from J, with 13 bases between. The germline V gene encodes CDR1 SQVTM and CDR2 ANQGSEA. This CDR3 is built from 12 residues. Broader study findings: Lower clonality than controls marked TRB and TRG repertoires from active celiac intraepithelial and lamina propria samples.

To note about this clone: The target antigen is unknown.

Assay: immunoSEQ multiplex PCR; the TCRdb copy retains only in-frame clones and omits some. The sample lists more than 4,000 clones; about two thirds were seen once. The V call is TRBV29-1, the J call TRBJ2-1; D unclear. Sequences were obtained from intraepithelial lymphocytes from the gut. The sequence was collected from a woman aged 18-35 years with active celiac disease. For the CDR3, the DNA is TGCAGCGTTGTGGTCTCTGCCAGTGAGCAGTTCTTC. Its translation is CSVVVSASEQFF.